This T cell receptor beta chain originates from a study of CD8 T cell repertoires and HIV-1 epitope variants. Study overall: Separate wells received one of Twenty-five Gag or Nef variant peptides. Control wells had CMV/EBV/flu peptides, negative Ebola AY9, or no peptide.

This CDR3 comprises 15 residues. CDR1 is SGHNT and CDR2 is YYREEE in the germline V gene (reference sequence). V was shortened by 1 base and J by 4 bases, with 13 bases between the two germline ends. On the immunoSEQ platform, TCR beta CDR3s were sequenced at survey depth. Some clones are missing from TCRdb's copy, which holds only in-frame ones; the method was immunoSEQ multiplex PCR. This sample has about 5,000 clones, with around 70% found just once. This clone was counted a few times. Its antigen is currently unknown. V gene TRBV5-4 combines with J gene TRBJ2-3, with D possibly being TRBD2 (7 bases). The sequencing input was cultured CD8+ T cells derived from PBMCs. This sequence originates from a male donor with HIV. The CDR3 loop is CASSLSAGAPDTQYF. As DNA, the CDR3 is TGTGCCAGCAGCTTGTCGGCGGGGGCACCAGATACGCAGTATTTT.